Each of the 8 T cell receptor beta chains below was sequenced from the same sample in a study of T cell changes during pregnancy in multiple sclerosis. Produced via immunoSEQ multiplex PCR; TCRdb's table is partial and in-frame only. In the table there are 45,000 to 50,000 clones, 85% to 95% of which are singletons. Sequencing used CD4+ T cells from peripheral blood mononuclear cells, obtained in the second trimester of pregnancy. These receptors were taken from a female donor in good health, enrolled as a control in a pregnancy study.

This clone has just one count. The chain has TRBV6-5 and TRBJ2-7; 7 bases match TRBD1. This CDR3 is built from 15 residues. V shed 0 bases, J shed 2 bases, and the junction held 4 bases outside the gene matches. The germline CDR1 and CDR2 sequences are MNHEY and SVGAGI. The CDR3 coding sequence is TGTGCCAGCAGTTACTCGACGACAGGGACCTACGAGCAGTACTTC. This gives the protein CASSYSTTGTYEQYF.

The chain joins TRBV7-2 to TRBJ1-6, with TRBD1 matching over 9 bases. Per the germline V gene, CDR1 is SGHTA and CDR2 is FQGNSA. CDR3 length: 16 amino acids. V shed 6 bases and J 0 bases; nucleotides not matched to a gene: 3. CDR3 amino acids: CASRVTGGSYNSPLHF. CDR3 bases: TGTGCCAGCAGAGTGACAGGGGGCTCCTATAATTCACCCCTCCACTTT.

This rearrangement joins TRBV7-9 to TRBJ1-1, with 7 bases lining up with TRBD1. V shed 3 bases and J 1 base; nucleotides not matched to a gene: 2. This CDR3 contains 14 residues. The V gene's germline CDR1 is SEHNR and CDR2 FQNEAQ (reference sequence). The CDR3 protein is CASSLGTANTEAFF. CDR3 in DNA: TGTGCCAGCAGCTTGGGGACAGCGAACACTGAAGCTTTCTTT.

The rearrangement uses TRBV27 and TRBJ1-2; the D is unclear. Trimming removed 2 bases at V and 8 bases at J, with 12 bases between. CDR1 is MNHEY and CDR2 is SMNVEV in the germline V gene (reference sequence). The CDR3 has 13 residues. The CDR3 is CASSLLGSRGYTF. The CDR3 DNA reads as TGTGCCAGCAGTTTACTCGGGTCCAGAGGCTACACCTTC.

The J gene is TRBJ1-4, the V gene TRBV19, with 9 bases aligning to TRBD1. Unmatched junction bases numbered 13, after V lost 6 bases and J lost 5 bases. Germline CDR1 and CDR2: LNHDA and SQIVND (reference sequence). The CDR3 covers 17 residues. CDR3 protein: CASSTSTGGHRNEKLFF. The DNA for the CDR3 is TGTGCCAGTAGCACTTCGACAGGGGGGCACCGAAATGAAAAACTGTTTTTT.

J is TRBJ1-2 and V is TRBV7-3, with a weak D call TRBD1 (6 bases). There are 14 residues in the CDR3. Trimming removed 5 bases from V and 2 bases from J, with 12 bases in between. Per germline, CDR1 SGHTA and CDR2 FQGTGA. The CDR3 reads CASSPGQGNYGYTF. The DNA of the CDR3 is TGTGCCAGCAGCCCTGGGCAGGGGAACTATGGCTACACCTTC. Based on the CDR3 plus reference TRBV7-3 and TRBJ1-2, the full variable domain is GAGVSQTPSNKVTEKGKYVELRCDPISGHTALYWYRQSLGQGPEFLIYFQGTGAADDSGLPNDRFFAVRPEGSVSTLKIQRTERGDSAVYLCASSPGQGNYGYTFGSGTRLTVV.

The V and J genes are TRBV18 and TRBJ1-3, with a possible D match to TRBD1 (5 bases). V was trimmed by 2 bases and J by 0 bases, leaving 5 bases between them. Germline V gene lookup returns CDR1 KGHSH and CDR2 LQKENI. This CDR3 region has 14 residues. The CDR3 region is CASSPDSSGNTIYF. CDR3 nucleotide sequence: TGTGCCAGCTCACCAGACAGCTCTGGAAACACCATATATTTT.

There are a few counts of this clone. The chain recombines TRBV9 with TRBJ2-2; possibly TRBD1 for D (6 bases). The germline V and J ends were trimmed by 4 bases and 8 bases, with 21 bases remaining between them. The CDR3 length is 16 residues. Germline lookup yields CDR1 SGDLS and CDR2 YYNGEE. The CDR3 DNA is TGTGCCAGCAGCTCCGGCGCAGGGGTCGGTGGGGGGGAGCTGTTTTTT. Translation gives CASSSGAGVGGGELFF.